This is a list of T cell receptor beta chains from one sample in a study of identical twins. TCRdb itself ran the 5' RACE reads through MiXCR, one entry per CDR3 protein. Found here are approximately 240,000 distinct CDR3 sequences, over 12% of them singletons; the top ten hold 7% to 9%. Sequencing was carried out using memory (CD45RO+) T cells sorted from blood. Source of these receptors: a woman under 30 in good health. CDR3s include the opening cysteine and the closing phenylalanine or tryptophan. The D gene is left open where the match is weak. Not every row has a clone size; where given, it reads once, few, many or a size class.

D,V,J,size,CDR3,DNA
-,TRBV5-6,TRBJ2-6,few,CASRAGGSGANVLTF,TGTGCCAGCAGGGCCGGTGGGTCTGGGGCCAACGTCCTGACTTTC
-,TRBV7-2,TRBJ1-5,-,CASSLTGQSNQPQHF,TGTGCCAGCAGCTTAACTGGGCAAAGCAATCAGCCCCAGCATTTT
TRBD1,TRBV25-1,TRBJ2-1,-,CASSPQQGTEQFF,TGTGCCAGCAGCCCTCAACAGGGGACTGAGCAGTTCTTC
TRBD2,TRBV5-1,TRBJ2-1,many,CASSLGPGGYNEQFF,TGCGCCAGCAGCTTGGGCCCGGGGGGGTACAATGAGCAGTTCTTC
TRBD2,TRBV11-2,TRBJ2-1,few,CASRSIGTRLYNEQFF,TGTGCCAGCAGATCAATTGGGACTAGGTTGTACAATGAGCAGTTCTTC
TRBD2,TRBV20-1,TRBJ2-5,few,CSAAGLAGTTVETQYF,TGCAGTGCTGCTGGACTAGCGGGGACGACGGTCGAGACCCAGTACTTC
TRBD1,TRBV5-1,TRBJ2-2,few,CASRQGSTGELFF,TGCGCCAGCAGACAGGGGAGCACCGGGGAGCTGTTTTTT
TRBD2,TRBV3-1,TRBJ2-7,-,CASSGRLAGSWEQYF,TGTGCCAGCAGCGGAAGACTAGCGGGGTCGTGGGAGCAGTACTTC
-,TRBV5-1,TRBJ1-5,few,CASSLSPGSNQPQHF,TGCGCCAGCAGCTTAAGCCCGGGGAGCAATCAGCCCCAGCATTTT
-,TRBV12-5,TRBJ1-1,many,CASGGEVMNTEAFF,TGTGCTAGTGGCGGCGAAGTCATGAACACTGAAGCTTTCTTT
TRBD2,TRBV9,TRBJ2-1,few,CASSVRAGERENEQFF,TGTGCCAGCAGCGTAAGAGCGGGGGAGAGAGAGAATGAGCAGTTCTTC
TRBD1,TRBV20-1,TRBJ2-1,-,CSARGGQGMYNEQFF,TGCAGTGCTAGAGGAGGACAGGGGATGTACAATGAGCAGTTCTTC
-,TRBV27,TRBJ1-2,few,CASSLSGNGYTF,TGTGCCAGCAGTCTATCGGGGAACGGCTACACCTTC
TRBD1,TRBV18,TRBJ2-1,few,CASSPTGGREQFF,TGTGCCAGCTCACCGACAGGGGGACGCGAGCAGTTCTTC
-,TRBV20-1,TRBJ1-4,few,CSPVRATNEKLFF,TGCAGTCCAGTACGGGCGACTAATGAAAAACTGTTTTTT
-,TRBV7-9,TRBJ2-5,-,CASSPKAETQYF,TGTGCCAGCAGCCCCAAGGCAGAGACCCAGTACTTC
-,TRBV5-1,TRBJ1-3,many,CASSSGSSRSNTIYF,TGCGCCAGCAGCTCTGGATCGTCTAGGAGTAACACCATATATTTT
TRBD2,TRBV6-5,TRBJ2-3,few,CASSHNGRDDTQYF,TGTGCCAGCAGTCACAATGGGAGGGACGATACGCAGTATTTT
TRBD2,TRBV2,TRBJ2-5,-,CASSQRLAGGRRETQYF,TGTGCCAGCAGCCAGCGACTAGCGGGGGGGCGTAGAGAGACCCAGTACTTC
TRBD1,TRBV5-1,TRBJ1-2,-,CASSFQGDGYTF,TGCGCCAGCAGCTTTCAGGGGGATGGCTACACCTTC
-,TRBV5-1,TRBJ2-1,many,CASSLSLYNEQFF,TGCGCCAGCAGCTTGTCCCTATACAATGAGCAGTTCTTC
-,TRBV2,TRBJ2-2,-,CASSESGTGYTGELFF,TGTGCCAGCAGTGAATCAGGGACGGGGTACACCGGGGAGCTGTTTTTT
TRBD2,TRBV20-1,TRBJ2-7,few,CSARTSGAHEQYF,TGCAGTGCCCGGACTAGCGGGGCTCACGAGCAGTACTTC
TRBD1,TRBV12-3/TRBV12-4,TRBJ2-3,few,CASSYRTRQGSSGADTQYF,TGTGCCAGCAGTTACAGAACGAGACAGGGAAGTAGTGGGGCAGATACGCAGTATTTT
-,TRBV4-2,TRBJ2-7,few,CASSPTAAGLNEQYF,TGTGCCAGCAGCCCTACGGCAGCGGGCCTTAACGAGCAGTACTTC
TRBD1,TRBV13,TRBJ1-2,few,CASTPTGGYGYTF,TGTGCCAGCACCCCGACAGGGGGCTATGGCTACACCTTC
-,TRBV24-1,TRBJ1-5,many,CATSGRDSYQPQHF,TGTGCCACCAGTGGCAGGGATTCTTATCAGCCCCAGCATTTT
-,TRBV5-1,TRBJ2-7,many,CASSLRGGEQYF,TGCGCCAGCAGCTTGAGAGGAGGAGAGCAGTACTTC
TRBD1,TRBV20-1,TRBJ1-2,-,CSASAGGVLYGYTF,TGCAGTGCTAGCGCAGGGGGCGTTCTCTATGGCTACACCTTC
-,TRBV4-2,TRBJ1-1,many,CASSQDRGVDTEAFF,TGTGCCAGCAGCCAAGATCGGGGGGTTGACACTGAAGCTTTCTTT